This TCR beta chain comes out of a study of T cell responses to AZD1222 COVID-19 vaccine. Study conclusions and caveats: White British donors predominated, females outnumbered males, and clonal diversity was possibly underestimated. Sampled repertoires all dated from after the peak T cell response.

Assay: immunoSEQ multiplex PCR; the TCRdb copy retains only in-frame clones and omits some. The sample has approximately 110,000 clones; nearly 90% are singletons. Trimming took 4 bases from V and 8 from J; bases not matched to a gene: 9. Germline-derived CDR1 and CDR2 are MGHRA and YSYEKL. The CDR3 runs to 15 residues. Concerning this clone itself: Its antigen is not known.

V gene TRBV4-1 combines with J gene TRBJ2-2; TRBD1 aligns across 8 bases. Specimen: peripheral blood, collected on day 0 of AZD1222 vaccination. The clonotype was recovered from an adult in good health. This CDR3 is CASSRMDRAAGELFF. The CDR3 nucleotides are TGCGCCAGCAGCCGCATGGACAGGGCTGCGGGGGAGCTGTTTTTT.